This TCR beta chain was recovered during a study of blood T cell repertoires in COVID-19. The wider study: The United States, Italy and Spain supplied acute and convalescent COVID-19 samples. The analysed material was cDNA or gDNA that came from T cells, B-cell-depleted T cells, or PBMCs.

Original handling: Scientists estimated how many nucleated cells there were by amplifying reference gene primers. Sequencing used immunoSEQ multiplex PCR; TCRdb keeps in-frame clones, though not all of them. The V and J calls and clone size were taken over from that table, and D and trimming were inferred from the DNA. The repertoire holds 75,000 or so clones, with around 90% as singletons. Trimming took off 6 bases at V and 0 bases at J, with 12 bases between the two ends. Germline V lookup: CDR1 SNHLY, CDR2 FYNNEI. CDR3 length: 15 residues. The sample consisted of peripheral blood. The receptor was derived from a man in his fifties or sixties with acute or convalescent COVID-19. The rearrangement joins TRBV2 to TRBJ1-5, with TRBD1 as a possible D gene (6 bases). The CDR3 DNA sequence: TGTGCCAGCAGAGGACAGAGCTATAGCAATCAGCCCCAGCATTTT. This sequence encodes CASRGQSYSNQPQHF.